The entry below describes one T cell receptor (beta chain). These data come from a study of Tregs in tolerant kidney transplant recipients. Trimming shortened V by 5 bases and J by 1 base, and 11 bases separated the two germline ends. Germline V gene data show CDR1 as MNHNS and CDR2 as SASEGT. The CDR3 consists of 14 residues. Sequencing was performed with immunoSEQ multiplex PCR; in TCRdb, only in-frame clones are kept and a portion is missing. The data contain 92,000 or so clones, roughly 92% of them singletons. The chain links TRBV6-1 to TRBJ1-1; D gene ambiguous. The sequenced sample was CD8+ T cells from blood. This clonotype originated in a human donor in good health. The CDR3 DNA sequence: TGTGCCAGCAGTCCCTCCCCAGGGAACACTGAAGCTTTCTTT. As protein: CASSPSPGNTEAFF.